The rows below give T cell receptor beta chains drawn from one sample of a study of human T cells and chemical hapten exposure. TCRdb passed the RACE reads through MiXCR, listing each CDR3 protein once. There are approximately 82,000 distinct CDR3 sequences in the sample; under 12% occur only once, and 2% to 2.5% lies in the top ten. The source material was whole blood, sampled in connection with sensitization to the hapten diphenylcyclopropenone (DPC). The receptors stem from a man aged 40-49 years with alopecia areata. Some clones in this sample may be carry-over from other donors' samples. Both conserved end residues are part of each CDR3. D genes are given only for firm matches. A row's size may be missing; if present it is once, few, many or a size class.

NA	TRBV29-1	NA	13	TRBJ1-5	CSVGQASNQPQHF	TGCAGCGTTGGACAGGCTAGCAATCAGCCCCAGCATTTT
NA	TRBV19	NA	17	TRBJ2-5	CASSPGGGRAGQETQYF	TGTGCCAGTAGCCCAGGAGGGGGGAGGGCCGGTCAAGAGACCCAGTACTTC
NA	TRBV5-5	few	14	TRBJ1-5	CASSLEGVLQPQHF	TGTGCCAGCAGCTTGGAAGGGGTCTTGCAGCCCCAGCATTTT
NA	TRBV4-3	few	14	TRBJ1-1	CASSQGGPGGEAFF	TGCGCCAGCAGCCAGGGAGGCCCGGGAGGTGAAGCTTTCTTT
NA	TRBV28	many	13	TRBJ1-1	CASRRLTGIEAFF	TGTGCCAGCAGACGCCTTACAGGGATTGAAGCTTTCTTT
NA	TRBV20-1	many	13	TRBJ1-1	CSARGSLNTEAFF	TGCAGTGCTAGGGGCAGCCTGAACACTGAAGCTTTCTTT
TRBD2	TRBV12-3/TRBV12-4	NA	16	TRBJ2-3	CASSARLAGNSNTQYF	TGTGCCAGCAGTGCCCGACTAGCGGGTAACTCGAATACGCAGTATTTT
TRBD2	TRBV7-2	NA	16	TRBJ2-1	CASSSGLAGVSNEQFF	TGTGCCAGCAGCTCCGGACTAGCGGGAGTAAGCAATGAGCAGTTCTTC
NA	TRBV5-1	few	15	TRBJ1-4	CASSPDSATNEKLFF	TGCGCCAGCTCCCCGGACAGTGCAACTAATGAAAAACTGTTTTTT
NA	TRBV7-9	many	15	TRBJ2-3	CASSYRVGGTDTQYF	TGTGCCAGCAGCTACAGGGTCGGCGGCACAGATACGCAGTATTTT
NA	TRBV28	NA	13	TRBJ2-1	CASSFLAGNEQFF	TGTGCCAGCAGTTTTTTGGCGGGCAATGAGCAGTTCTTC
NA	TRBV6-1	few	12	TRBJ2-1	CASNDPSNEQFF	TGTGCCAGCAATGACCCGAGCAATGAGCAGTTCTTC
NA	TRBV4-3	few	17	TRBJ2-1	CASSDEQGREEFNEQFF	TGCGCCAGCAGCGATGAACAGGGGCGGGAGGAGTTCAATGAGCAGTTCTTC
NA	TRBV12-3/TRBV12-4	few	13	TRBJ1-1	CASSSILNTEAFF	TGTGCCAGCAGCTCGATCTTGAACACTGAAGCTTTCTTT
NA	TRBV29-1	few	12	TRBJ1-2	CSALDTNYGYTF	TGCAGCGCTCTGGACACAAACTATGGCTACACCTTC
TRBD1	TRBV6-5	NA	16	TRBJ2-5	CASSSRGRGSLETQYF	TGTGCCAGCAGCTCCAGGGGGCGAGGGAGTCTTGAGACCCAGTACTTC